This T cell receptor (beta chain) originates from a study of cytomegalovirus exposure and HLA in healthy donors. Findings and limits, study-wide: The investigators catalogued 150 to 200 TCR beta chains as cytomegalovirus-associated.

As regards this clone: Its antigen is unknown.

PCR primers comprised 60 Vbeta and 13 Jbeta primers. Data came from immunoSEQ multiplex PCR; TCRdb stores just in-frame clones and leaves some out. The table lists under 150,000 clones, approximately 85% of them singletons, with approximately 1.7% in the top ten. The V gene lost 3 bases and the J gene lost 5 bases, with 17 bases spanning the gap. The CDR3 length is 15 residues. CDR1 SGDLS and CDR2 YYNGEE come from the germline V gene. Input material: PBMCs. This chain uses TRBV9 with TRBJ1-1; D ambiguous. The origin of this receptor is a boy aged 5 to 17 in good health and CMV-seronegative. CDR3 sequence reads: CASSAFDGLGTEAFF. CDR3 nucleotides: TGTGCCAGCAGCGCGTTCGACGGACTCGGGACTGAAGCTTTCTTT.